This TCR beta chain was obtained from a study of a mutant IDH1 vaccine in newly diagnosed glioma. CDR1 and CDR2 (germline): MNHEY, SMNVEV (reference sequence). Trimming cost V 3 bases and J 0 bases, with 9 bases left between them. The CDR3 length is 14 residues. Time point specified: week 47, end of study. Every vaccine dose comprised 300 ug of mutant IDH1 20-mer peptide plus topical imiquimod. This clone showed up just a few times. Its antigen remains unknown. Assay used: immunoSEQ multiplex PCR; TCRdb lists only in-frame clones, some missing. The table lists tens of thousands of clones, about two thirds of them singletons, with 4.5% to 5.5% in the top ten.

This TCR came from a man aged 35-49 years with glioma. Some clones in this sample may be carry-over from other donors' samples. Sequences were derived from peripheral blood mononuclear cells (PBMCs), sampled from a glioma patient whose treatment included an IDH1 peptide vaccine. V usage is TRBV27 and J usage is TRBJ2-7; no clear D. The CDR3 region is CASSLDGSSYEQYF. CDR3 in DNA: TGTGCCAGCAGTTTGGACGGTAGCTCCTACGAGCAGTACTTC.